This T cell receptor beta chain comes out of a study of T cells in Graves' hyperthyroidism and ophthalmopathy. RNA transcripts provided the source from which TCR beta CDR3 regions were amplified. A set of HTBI primers served as the primers for a first-round RT-PCR of the TCR CDR3. TCRdb re-called the multiplex PCR reads through MiXCR, storing one row per CDR3 protein. The sample has hundreds of thousands of distinct CDR3 sequences; approximately 16% are singletons. For ophthalmopathy patients, the Clinical Activity Score was at least 3 and the NOSPECS grade at least 4; duration was under 3 months. On the basis of clinical symptoms, serum thyroxine and TRAb, thyroid ultrasound and orbital computed tomography, diagnoses were made. General study points: Before onset, ophthalmopathy was predicted by the model a median approximately 6.7 months earlier.

V lost 0 bases and J lost 1, with 8 bases in between. This CDR3 region has 15 residues. From germline, CDR1 is SGHRS and CDR2 YFSETQ. This clonotype was picked up many times. Its target is not known. The rearrangement uses TRBV5-1 and TRBJ1-5; D unclear. The receptor was isolated from a woman aged 18-35 years with Graves' ophthalmopathy. The source material was blood. The CDR3 protein is CASSLGGLSNQPQHF. CDR3 nucleotides: TGCGCCAGCAGCTTGGGTGGGCTGAGCAATCAGCCCCAGCATTTT.